Shown below are 19 T cell receptor beta chains from a single sample sequenced in a study of shared clonotypes between healthy human individuals. Only in-frame clones appear in the TCRdb table, and some are missing; sequencing was by immunoSEQ multiplex PCR. Found here are almost 700,000 clones, under 95% of them singletons; the top ten hold about 24%. CD45RO-negative, CCR7-selected cells formed the naive CD8 fraction, which excluded terminally differentiated effector memory CD45RA+ cells. Sequencing was performed on naive CD8+ T cells sorted from blood. The source is a man aged 25 to 40 in good health.

This clone came up once. The V and J genes are TRBV18 and TRBJ2-7; D may be TRBD2 (6 bases). The V gene lost 2 bases and the J gene lost 5 bases, with 19 bases spanning the gap. This CDR3 is 16 amino acids long. CDR1 and CDR2 from the germline V gene are KGHSH and LQKENI. The CDR3 is CASSPESGLTSHEQYF. CDR3 DNA: TGTGCCAGCTCACCAGAAAGCGGGCTAACTTCCCACGAGCAGTACTTC.

For this clone: This sample also contains other DNA sequences that code for the same CDR3. This chain uses TRBV7-6 with TRBJ2-7, with a weak D call TRBD2 (6 bases). Per germline, CDR1 SGHVS and CDR2 FNYEAQ. Trimming pared 1 base from V and 3 bases from J, leaving 7 bases between. The CDR3 is 13 amino acids. This CDR3 reads CASSLGGDYEQYF. CDR3 DNA: TGTGCCAGCAGCTTAGGGGGGGACTACGAGCAGTACTTC.

This chain links TRBV2 with TRBJ1-1, with D hard to call. The CDR3 runs 10 residues. Trimming shortened V by 7 bases and J by 6 bases, and 6 bases separated the two germline ends. Germline assignment: CDR1 SNHLY and CDR2 FYNNEI. The CDR3 reads CASISSEAFF. The CDR3 DNA is TGTGCCAGCATATCATCTGAAGCTTTCTTT.

The genes are TRBV27 and TRBJ2-3; TRBD2 aligns across 11 bases. CDR3 length equals 16 residues. Unmatched junction bases numbered 11, after V lost 6 bases and J lost 6 bases. Germline V gene sequence: CDR1 MNHEY, CDR2 SMNVEV (reference sequence). CDR3 residues: CASRPTLAGGPDTQYF. DNA of the CDR3: TGTGCCAGCAGGCCGACCTTAGCGGGAGGGCCGGATACGCAGTATTTT.

This chain joins TRBV21-1 and TRBJ2-7; the D call of TRBD2 is as the table states it, not checked on the DNA. TRBV21-1 is annotated as a pseudogene. The CDR3 extends over 13 amino acids. The CDR3 DNA is TGTGCCAGCAGCCTCCGGGGTTCCTACGAGCAGTACTTC. Protein product: CASSLRGSYEQYF.

This chain links TRBV4-1 with TRBJ2-7; the D is unclear. In germline, CDR1 is MGHRA, CDR2 YSYEKL. Between the trimmed V and J ends, which lost 4 bases and 2 bases, there was a span of 9 bases. There are 13 residues in the CDR3. The CDR3 nucleotides are TGCGCCAGCAGCCCAGATGACACCTACGAGCAGTACTTC. Its translation: CASSPDDTYEQYF.

The chain has TRBV7-9 and TRBJ2-1, with D perhaps assigned TRBD1 or TRBD2 (5 bases each). The CDR3 sequence is 14 residues long. Germline V CDR1 and CDR2: SEHNR, FQNEAQ (reference sequence). V was shortened by 6 bases and J by 5 bases, with 14 bases between the two germline ends. The CDR3 DNA follows: TGTGCCAGCAGTGACGGGACCACAAACAATGAGCAGTTCTTC. This translates into CASSDGTTNNEQFF. The full variable domain, completed using reference TRBV7-9 and TRBJ2-1, is DTGVSQNPRHKITKRGQNVTFRCDPISEHNRLYWYRQTLGQGPEFLTYFQNEAQLEKSRLLSDRFSAERPKGSFSTLEIQRTEQGDSAMYLCASSDGTTNNEQFFGPGTRLTVL.

The CDR3 spells CSATGTGGYTF. The CDR3 coding sequence is TGCAGTGCTACGGGGACAGGTGGCTACACCTTC. This chain joins TRBV20-1 and TRBJ1-2, with 8 bases matching TRBD1. Trimming took 4 bases from V and 7 from J; bases not matched to a gene: 2. The CDR3 length is 11 residues. Germline-derived CDR1 and CDR2 are DFQATT and SNEGSKA (reference sequence).

The V gene is TRBV27, the J gene TRBJ2-7, with TRBD2 matching over 9 bases. The germline V gene has CDR1 MNHEY and CDR2 SMNVEV (reference sequence). J gave up 0 bases and V 8 bases, and 8 bases lay outside the gene matches. There are 15 residues in the CDR3. CDR3 bases: TGTGCCAGCGGGAGCGGGAGGTTCAGCTCCTACGAGCAGTACTTC. Its protein product is CASGSGRFSSYEQYF.

The chain carries TRBV11-2 and TRBJ2-7; a weak D match, TRBD2 (6 bases). The ends were cut back, 4 bases at V and 1 base at J, with 23 bases in the middle. Germline-derived CDR1 and CDR2 are SGHAT and FQNNGV. This CDR3 is 18 amino acids long. The CDR3 region is CASSSWPGGELGSYEQYF. The CDR3 nucleotides read TGTGCCAGCAGCTCCTGGCCCGGGGGTGAACTGGGATCCTACGAGCAGTACTTC.

The chain joins TRBV7-6 to TRBJ2-7; D not certain. V dropped 6 bases and J dropped 0 bases, with 9 bases sitting between them. Germline CDR1 and CDR2: SGHVS and FNYEAQ. The CDR3 extends over 13 amino acids. CDR3 amino acids: CASRDESSYEQYF. CDR3 DNA: TGTGCCAGCAGGGATGAAAGCTCCTACGAGCAGTACTTC.

This clone has just one count. The chain uses TRBV27 and TRBJ2-7; weak D call: TRBD2 (5 bases). Trimming took off 0 bases at V and 3 bases at J, with 15 bases between the two ends. CDR3 size: 16 residues. Germline lookup yields CDR1 MNHEY and CDR2 SMNVEV (reference sequence). CDR3 DNA: TGTGCCAGCAGTTTATCGATGACTACCCTCAGCTACGAGCAGTACTTC. It is translated as CASSLSMTTLSYEQYF.

V and J are TRBV19 and TRBJ2-7; TRBD2 might be the D (5 bases). The CDR3 totals 14 residues. In germline, CDR1 is LNHDA, CDR2 SQIVND (reference sequence). V was pared by 3 bases and J by 1 base, with 10 bases between. CDR3 loop: CASSMSGSSYEQYF. Here the CDR3 DNA reads TGTGCCAGTAGTATGTCGGGATCTTCCTACGAGCAGTACTTC.

The chain uses TRBV7-9 and TRBJ2-5; a weak D match, TRBD1 (6 bases). Trimming removed 5 bases at V and 1 base at J, with 14 bases between. This CDR3 has 15 amino acids. From germline, CDR1 is SEHNR and CDR2 FQNEAQ (reference sequence). The CDR3 nucleotides read TGTGCCAGCAGCCGGAAGGACAGAACCCAAGAGACCCAGTACTTC. This sequence encodes CASSRKDRTQETQYF.

V gene TRBV2 combines with J gene TRBJ2-7, with D hard to call. Germline-derived CDR1 and CDR2 are SNHLY and FYNNEI. V was cut by 2 bases and J by 3 bases, with 11 bases left in between. The length of the CDR3 is 14 residues. Written as DNA, the CDR3 is TGTGCCAGCAGTGAAAGCCCCTTATACTACGAGCAGTACTTC. Translated, it gives CASSESPLYYEQYF.

This chain joins TRBV2 and TRBJ2-7; D not resolved. Germline loops: CDR1 SNHLY, CDR2 FYNNEI. The CDR3 runs 14 residues. Trimming left V 3 bases short and J 1 base short, with 10 bases between. The CDR3 DNA follows: TGTGCCAGCAGTGACGTGACGTTTTCCTACGAGCAGTACTTC. Encoded protein: CASSDVTFSYEQYF.

The chain joins TRBV7-9 to TRBJ2-1; D is undetermined. The V gene's germline CDR1 is SEHNR and CDR2 FQNEAQ (reference sequence). The CDR3 sequence is 14 residues long. The germline V and J ends were trimmed by 8 bases and 0 bases, with 11 bases remaining between them. For the CDR3, the DNA is TGTGCCAGCCTTAGACCCGACTCCTACAATGAGCAGTTCTTC. Translated, it gives CASLRPDSYNEQFF.

The chain is built from TRBV11-2 and TRBJ2-7, with a possible D match to TRBD2 (6 bases). The CDR3 is 15 amino acids. Germline CDR1 is SGHAT and CDR2 is FQNNGV. The V gene lost 8 bases and the J gene lost 6 bases, with 23 bases spanning the gap. The CDR3 spells CASRLTTRQIGEQYF. The DNA for the CDR3 is TGTGCCAGCCGTCTTACGACTAGACAAATAGGCGAGCAGTACTTC.

CDR3 nucleotides: TGTGCCAGCAGACCGACAGGGGCCGGGGAGCAGTACTTC. Translation: CASRPTGAGEQYF. The chain carries TRBV6-7 and TRBJ2-7; 8 bases fit TRBD1. TRBV6-7 is flagged as an ORF with uncertain function. The CDR3 sequence is 13 residues long. V trimming: 6 bases; J trimming: 7 bases; junction bases outside the gene matches: 8.